This TCR beta chain is drawn from a study of T cell repertoires in cytomegalovirus infection. On the study more broadly: HLA-C-restricted CMV epitopes, recently identified, and well-studied HLA-B-restricted ones were used by the study. Evidence of both CMV infection and a matching HLA type came from public TCR beta signatures. Points from the study as a whole: Dominant in the ex vivo response were TCR beta clonotypes restricted by HLA-C and specific for CMV. Carriers of CMV plus the relevant HLA were identified by cumulative public TCR beta family frequency.

TCRdb fed the reads into MiXCR, producing one record per CDR3 protein. The sample has under 850,000 distinct CDR3 sequences, about 33% seen once. The CDR3 is 17 residues long. Comment on this clonotype: Its matching antigen is unknown. The junction departs from the called germline gene at one end, perhaps through a read error.

The chain carries TRBV12-3 or TRBV12-4 and TRBJ1-1, with 7 positions matching TRBD1. The TCR originated in a human donor in good health (CMV status not recorded). Some clones in this sample may be carry-over from other donors' samples. Source: cultured PBMCs, taken from culture after CMV antigen stimulation. This CDR3 reads CASIPRGARGIHTEASF. The CDR3 DNA follows: TGTGCCAGCATCCCCCGGGGGGCCAGGGGGATTCACACTGAAGCTTCCTTT.